The sample holds one count of the clone carrying this T cell receptor (beta chain). Its antigen is not identified. The record originates from a study of T cell responses to AZD1222 COVID-19 vaccine. As for the study in general: Second-dose schedules of about 4 or about 12 weeks were combined.

The study's findings and limits: White British people made up most donors, females outnumbered males, and clonal diversity was possibly underestimated. Nearly half of unique spike-specific TCRs reportedly avoided B.1.351 and B.1.1.7 mutated regions.

Sequencing used immunoSEQ multiplex PCR; TCRdb keeps in-frame clones, though not all of them. There are roughly 140,000 clones in the sample; roughly 94% occur only once, and roughly 1.2% lies in the top ten. Germline CDR1 is LNHDA and CDR2 is SQIVND (reference sequence). This CDR3 comprises 20 residues. The V segment lost 6 bases and the J segment 0 bases; nucleotides outside the gene matches: 21. V usage is TRBV19 and J usage is TRBJ2-3; 7 bases agree with TRBD2. This clonotype originated in an adult in good health. The source was peripheral blood, collected on day 0 of AZD1222 vaccination. The CDR3 DNA reads TGTGCCAGTAGCCTAGGAAGGCGGGGGAGAGCTACGGTTAGCACAGATACGCAGTATTTT. Its protein is CASSLGRRGRATVSTDTQYF.